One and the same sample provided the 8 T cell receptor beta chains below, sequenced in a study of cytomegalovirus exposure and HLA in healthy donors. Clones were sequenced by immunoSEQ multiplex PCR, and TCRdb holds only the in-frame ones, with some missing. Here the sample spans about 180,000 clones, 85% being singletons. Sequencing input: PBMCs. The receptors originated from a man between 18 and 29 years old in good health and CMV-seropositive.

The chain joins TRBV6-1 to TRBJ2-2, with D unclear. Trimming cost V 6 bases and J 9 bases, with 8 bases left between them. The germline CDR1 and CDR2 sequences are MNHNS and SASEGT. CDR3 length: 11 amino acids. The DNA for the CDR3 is TGTGCCAGCAGGACTTTTTGGGAGCTGTTTTTT. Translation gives CASRTFWELFF.

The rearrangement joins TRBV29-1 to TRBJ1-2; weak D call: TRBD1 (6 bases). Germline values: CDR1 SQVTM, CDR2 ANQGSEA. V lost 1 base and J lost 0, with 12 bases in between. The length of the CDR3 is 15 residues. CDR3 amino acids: CSVEGRQEANYGYTF. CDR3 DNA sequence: TGCAGCGTTGAAGGCCGACAGGAAGCTAACTATGGCTACACCTTC.

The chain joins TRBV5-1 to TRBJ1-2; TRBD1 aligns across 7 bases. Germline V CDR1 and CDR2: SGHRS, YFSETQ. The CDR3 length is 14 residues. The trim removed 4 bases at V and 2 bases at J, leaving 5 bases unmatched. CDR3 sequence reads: CASSVARGNYGYTF. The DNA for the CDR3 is TGCGCCAGCAGCGTAGCCAGGGGGAACTATGGCTACACCTTC.

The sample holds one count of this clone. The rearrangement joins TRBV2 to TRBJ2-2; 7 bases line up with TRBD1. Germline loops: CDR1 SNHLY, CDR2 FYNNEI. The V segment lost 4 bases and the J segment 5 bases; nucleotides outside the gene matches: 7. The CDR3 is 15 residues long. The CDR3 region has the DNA TGTGCCAGCAGTGGGGCAGGGACAGTAACCGGGGAGCTGTTTTTT. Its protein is CASSGAGTVTGELFF. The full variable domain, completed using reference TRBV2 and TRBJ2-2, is EPEVTQTPSHQVTQMGQEVILRCVPISNHLYFYWYRQILGQKVEFLVSFYNNEISEKSEIFDDQFSVERPDGSNFTLKIRSTKLEDSAMYFCASSGAGTVTGELFFGEGSRLTVL.

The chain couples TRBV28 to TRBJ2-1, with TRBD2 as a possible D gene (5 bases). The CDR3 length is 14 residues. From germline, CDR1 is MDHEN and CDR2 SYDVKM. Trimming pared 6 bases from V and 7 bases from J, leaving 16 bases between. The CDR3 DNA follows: TGTGCCAGCAGAAGCGGCTTCCTGGGGAATGAGCAGTTCTTC. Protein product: CASRSGFLGNEQFF.

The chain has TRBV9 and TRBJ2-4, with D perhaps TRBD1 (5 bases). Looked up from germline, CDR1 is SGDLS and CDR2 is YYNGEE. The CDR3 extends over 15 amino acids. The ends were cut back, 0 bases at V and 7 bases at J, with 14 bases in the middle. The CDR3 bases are TGTGCCAGCAGCGTAGGTTCACAGGTGGGCAACATTCAGTACTTC. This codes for CASSVGSQVGNIQYF.

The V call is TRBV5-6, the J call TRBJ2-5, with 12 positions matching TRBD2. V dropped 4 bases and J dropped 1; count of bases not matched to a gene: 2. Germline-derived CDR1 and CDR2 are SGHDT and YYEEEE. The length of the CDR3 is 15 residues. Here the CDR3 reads CASSKGLAGQETQYF. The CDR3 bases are TGTGCCAGCAGCAAGGGACTAGCGGGCCAAGAGACCCAGTACTTC. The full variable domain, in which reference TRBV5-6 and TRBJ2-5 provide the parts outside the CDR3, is DAGVTQSPTHLIKTRGQQVTLRCSPKSGHDTVSWYQQALGQGPQFIFQYYEEEERQRGNFPDRFSGHQFPNYSSELNVNALLLGDSALYLCASSKGLAGQETQYFGPGTRLLVL.

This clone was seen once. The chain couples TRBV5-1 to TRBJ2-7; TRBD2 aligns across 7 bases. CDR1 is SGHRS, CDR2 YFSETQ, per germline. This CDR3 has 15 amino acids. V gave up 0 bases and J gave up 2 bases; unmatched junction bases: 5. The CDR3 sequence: CASSLDGGGTYEQYF. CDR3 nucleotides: TGCGCCAGCAGCTTGGATGGCGGGGGTACCTACGAGCAGTACTTC.